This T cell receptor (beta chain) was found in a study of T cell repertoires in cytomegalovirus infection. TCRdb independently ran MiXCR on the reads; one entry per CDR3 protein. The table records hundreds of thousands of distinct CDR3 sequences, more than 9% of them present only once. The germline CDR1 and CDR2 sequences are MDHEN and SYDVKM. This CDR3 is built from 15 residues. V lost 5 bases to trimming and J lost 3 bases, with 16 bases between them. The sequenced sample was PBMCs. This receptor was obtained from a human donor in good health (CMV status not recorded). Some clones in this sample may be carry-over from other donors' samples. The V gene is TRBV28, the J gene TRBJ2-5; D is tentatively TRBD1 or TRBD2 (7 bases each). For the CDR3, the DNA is TGTGCCAGCAGTCTGGACCAGGGGGGGGAAGAGACCCAGTACTTC. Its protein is CASSLDQGGEETQYF.